This TCR beta chain emerged from a study of vaccination and CD4 T cells after COVID-19. About the study: Each participant underwent a two-dose regimen of either the BNT162b2 or the mRNA-1273 vaccine. The study collected post-vaccine samples a median about 73 days after dose two, with a range of 14 to 241.

The Oncomine TCR Beta short-read assay sequenced DNA from cultured CD4+ T cells. TCRdb reanalysed the PCR reads using MiXCR and keeps one entry per CDR3 protein. The sample lists 5,500 to 8,000 distinct CDR3 sequences, approximately 80% seen once, with around 19% in the top ten. Treatment denoted: roughly 10-day PBMC culture with coronavirus spike peptide pools or control peptides (ViraFEST assay). ViraFEST sequenced TCRs after peptide-pool expansion of antigen-specific T cells. The CDR3 sequence is 16 residues long. Germline CDR1 MDHEN, CDR2 SYDVKM. Germline trimming cut 6 bases from V and 1 base from J; bases unmatched to any gene: 7. This clonotype is labeled as large. Antigen unknown.

The chain combines TRBV28 with TRBJ2-5, with 11 positions matching TRBD2. This TCR was sampled from a human donor who had recovered from COVID-19. Sequenced: CD4+ T cells from blood, cultured in vitro. This CDR3 is CASSLAGGLGQETQYF. In nucleotides, the CDR3 is TGTGCCAGCAGCCTAGCGGGGGGACTAGGCCAAGAGACCCAGTACTTC.